This TCR beta chain was profiled in a study of blood T cell repertoires in COVID-19. Germline V CDR1 and CDR2: SGDLS, YYNGEE. The ends were cut back, 4 bases at V and 1 base at J, with 9 bases in the middle. This CDR3 spans 13 amino acids. Assay used: immunoSEQ multiplex PCR; TCRdb lists only in-frame clones, some missing. The table includes 90,000 to 110,000 clones, about 80% detected once. This clone was observed a single time. The sequencing input was peripheral blood. The TCR comes from a woman aged 70-85 years with acute or convalescent COVID-19. This rearrangement joins TRBV9 to TRBJ2-7; possible D gene TRBD2, 6 bases. The CDR3 DNA reads TGTGCCAGCAGCCCCGGGACTTCCTACGAGCAGTACTTC. It translates to CASSPGTSYEQYF.